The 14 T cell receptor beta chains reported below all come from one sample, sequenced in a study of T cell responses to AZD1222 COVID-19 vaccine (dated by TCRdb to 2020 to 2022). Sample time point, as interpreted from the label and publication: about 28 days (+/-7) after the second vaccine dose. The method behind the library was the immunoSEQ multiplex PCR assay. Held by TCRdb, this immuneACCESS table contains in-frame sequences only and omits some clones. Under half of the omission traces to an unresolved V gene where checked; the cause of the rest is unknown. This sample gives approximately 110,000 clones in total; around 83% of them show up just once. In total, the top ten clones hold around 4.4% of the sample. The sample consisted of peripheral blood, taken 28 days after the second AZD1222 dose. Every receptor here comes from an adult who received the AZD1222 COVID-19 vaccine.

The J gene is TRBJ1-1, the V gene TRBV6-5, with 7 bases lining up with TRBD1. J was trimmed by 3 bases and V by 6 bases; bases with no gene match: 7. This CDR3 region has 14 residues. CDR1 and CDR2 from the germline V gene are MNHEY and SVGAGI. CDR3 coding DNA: TGTGCCAGCAGCAGACAGGGTGTCTACACTGAAGCTTTCTTT. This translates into CASSRQGVYTEAFF.

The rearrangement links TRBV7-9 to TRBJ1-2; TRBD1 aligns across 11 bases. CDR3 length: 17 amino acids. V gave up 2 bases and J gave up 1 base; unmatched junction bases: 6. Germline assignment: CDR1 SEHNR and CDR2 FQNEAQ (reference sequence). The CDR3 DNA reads TGTGCCAGCAGCTTACCAACCGGGACAGGGGGTAACTATGGCTACACCTTC. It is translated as CASSLPTGTGGNYGYTF. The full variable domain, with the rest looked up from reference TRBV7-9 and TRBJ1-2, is DTGVSQNPRHKITKRGQNVTFRCDPISEHNRLYWYRQTLGQGPEFLTYFQNEAQLEKSRLLSDRFSAERPKGSFSTLEIQRTEQGDSAMYLCASSLPTGTGGNYGYTFGSGTRLTVV.

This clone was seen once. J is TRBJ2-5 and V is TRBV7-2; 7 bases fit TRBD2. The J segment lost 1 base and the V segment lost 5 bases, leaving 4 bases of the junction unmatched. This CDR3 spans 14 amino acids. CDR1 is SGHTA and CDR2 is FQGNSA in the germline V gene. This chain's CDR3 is CASSHGGSQETQYF. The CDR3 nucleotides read TGTGCCAGCAGCCACGGGGGGTCCCAAGAGACCCAGTACTTC.

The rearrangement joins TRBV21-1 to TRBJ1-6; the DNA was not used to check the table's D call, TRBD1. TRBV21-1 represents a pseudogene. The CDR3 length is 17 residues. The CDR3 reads CASSKVADRTYNSPLHF. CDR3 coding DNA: TGTGCCAGCAGCAAAGTCGCGGACAGGACTTATAATTCACCCCTCCACTTT.

The CDR3 DNA follows: TGTGCCAGCAGGATTTCAGGGGGCGCCGACACTGAAGCTTTCTTT. Its translation is CASRISGGADTEAFF. The rearrangement uses TRBV28 and TRBJ1-1; TRBD1 agrees at 8 bases. Germline CDR1 reads MDHEN; CDR2 reads SYDVKM. The length of the CDR3 is 15 residues. The junction had 9 bases not matched to a gene; V was cut back by 6 bases and J by 3 bases.

The CDR3 sequence: CASSADRLNQPQHF. CDR3 DNA: TGCGCCAGCAGCGCGGACAGACTCAATCAGCCCCAGCATTTT. The chain combines TRBV4-1 with TRBJ1-5, with D tentatively TRBD1 (6 bases). Trimming took off 5 bases at V and 3 bases at J, with 11 bases between the two ends. CDR1 and CDR2 (germline): MGHRA, YSYEKL. The CDR3 spans 14 residues.

CDR3 protein: CASSLAGKAIYF. The CDR3 coding sequence is TGTGCCAGCAGCTTAGCAGGGAAAGCCATATATTTT. The gene calls are TRBV7-2 and TRBJ1-3, with D hard to call. Trimming left V 0 bases short and J 11 bases short, with 8 bases between. Germline V gene sequence: CDR1 SGHTA, CDR2 FQGNSA. The CDR3 extends over 12 amino acids. The full variable domain, in which reference TRBV7-2 and TRBJ1-3 provide the parts outside the CDR3, is GAGVSQSPSNKVTEKGKDVELRCDPISGHTALYWYRQSLGQGLEFLIYFQGNSAPDKSGLPSDRFSAERTGGSVSTLTIQRTQQEDSAVYLCASSLAGKAIYFGEGSWLTVV.

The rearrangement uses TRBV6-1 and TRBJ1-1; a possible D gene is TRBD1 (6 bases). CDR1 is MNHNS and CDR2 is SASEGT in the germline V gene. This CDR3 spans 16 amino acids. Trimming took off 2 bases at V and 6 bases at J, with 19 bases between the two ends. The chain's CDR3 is CASSELWLGASSEAFF. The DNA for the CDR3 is TGTGCCAGCAGTGAATTGTGGCTGGGGGCCTCCTCTGAAGCTTTCTTT.

CDR3 amino acids: CASSDSVSGNTIYF. In nucleotides, the CDR3 is TGTGCCAGCAGTGACAGCGTCTCTGGAAACACCATATATTTT. This chain joins TRBV28 and TRBJ1-3, with a possible D match to TRBD1 (5 bases). The CDR3 length is 14 residues. CDR1 is MDHEN and CDR2 is SYDVKM in the germline V gene. Deletions cut 5 bases from V and 0 bases from J, with 8 bases between.

CDR3 protein: CASSQGAWETQYF. As DNA, the CDR3 is TGTGCCAGCAGTCAGGGGGCTTGGGAGACCCAGTACTTC. This rearrangement joins TRBV7-7 to TRBJ2-5, with TRBD1 identical over 8 bases. Germline-derived CDR1 and CDR2 are SSHAT and FNYEAQ (reference sequence). The trim removed 6 bases at V and 5 bases at J, leaving 5 bases unmatched. The CDR3 is 13 amino acids.

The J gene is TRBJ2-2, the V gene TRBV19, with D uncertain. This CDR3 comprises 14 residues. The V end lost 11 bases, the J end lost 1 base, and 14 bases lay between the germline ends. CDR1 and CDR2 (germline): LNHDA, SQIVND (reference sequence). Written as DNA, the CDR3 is TGTGCCGGGTCCCCAACCTGGAACACCGGGGAGCTGTTTTTT. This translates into CAGSPTWNTGELFF.

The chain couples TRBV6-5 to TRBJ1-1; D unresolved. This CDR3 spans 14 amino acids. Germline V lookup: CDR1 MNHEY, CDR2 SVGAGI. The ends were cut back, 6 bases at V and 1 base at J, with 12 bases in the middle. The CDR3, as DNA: TGTGCCAGCAGAAATATACTAGGGAACACTGAAGCTTTCTTT. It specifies CASRNILGNTEAFF.

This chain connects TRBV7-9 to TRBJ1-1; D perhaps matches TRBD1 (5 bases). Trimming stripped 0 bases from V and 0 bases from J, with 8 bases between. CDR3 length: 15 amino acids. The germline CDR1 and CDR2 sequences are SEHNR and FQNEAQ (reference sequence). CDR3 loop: CASSLARGVNTEAFF. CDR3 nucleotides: TGTGCCAGCAGCTTAGCTCGAGGGGTGAACACTGAAGCTTTCTTT.

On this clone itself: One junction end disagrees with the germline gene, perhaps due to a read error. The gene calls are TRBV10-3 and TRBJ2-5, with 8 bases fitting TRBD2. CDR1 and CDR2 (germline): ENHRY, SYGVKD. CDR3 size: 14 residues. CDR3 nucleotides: TGTGCCATCAATGAGCGGGGGAGTCAAGAGACCCAGTACTTC. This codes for CAINERGSQETQYF.